This entry features one TCR beta chain sequence. The antigen remains unidentified. This entry comes from a study of graft-versus-host responses after intestinal transplantation. Study overall: Tacrolimus and steroids were given for about three years to all recipients after anti-thymocyte globulin induction.

The table came from immunoSEQ multiplex PCR; TCRdb's copy has only in-frame clones and leaves some out. Of 85,000 to 90,000 clones in the sample, roughly 90% were seen once. General study results and limits: There was an association between peak levels of circulating GvH clones and early post-transplant HvG declines. Recipient marrow contained GvH clones, some of which appeared first in ileum or blood. Where graft-donor T cell macrochimerism was present, patients had high graft-versus-host to host-versus-graft clonal ratios in allografts.

Germline loops: CDR1 SGHTA, CDR2 FQGTGA. J gave up 5 bases and V 1 base, and 5 bases lay outside the gene matches. This CDR3 has 16 residues. The material sequenced was unstimulated CD4+ T cells sorted from spleen or lymph node cells, taken before transplant. The rearrangement uses TRBV7-3 and TRBJ2-1; 10 bases map to TRBD2. The sequence was collected from a human donor who was the organ donor for an intestinal transplant. The CDR3 reads CASSLRRLAGNNEQFF. The CDR3 DNA follows: TGTGCCAGCAGCTTAAGAAGACTAGCGGGTAACAATGAGCAGTTCTTC.